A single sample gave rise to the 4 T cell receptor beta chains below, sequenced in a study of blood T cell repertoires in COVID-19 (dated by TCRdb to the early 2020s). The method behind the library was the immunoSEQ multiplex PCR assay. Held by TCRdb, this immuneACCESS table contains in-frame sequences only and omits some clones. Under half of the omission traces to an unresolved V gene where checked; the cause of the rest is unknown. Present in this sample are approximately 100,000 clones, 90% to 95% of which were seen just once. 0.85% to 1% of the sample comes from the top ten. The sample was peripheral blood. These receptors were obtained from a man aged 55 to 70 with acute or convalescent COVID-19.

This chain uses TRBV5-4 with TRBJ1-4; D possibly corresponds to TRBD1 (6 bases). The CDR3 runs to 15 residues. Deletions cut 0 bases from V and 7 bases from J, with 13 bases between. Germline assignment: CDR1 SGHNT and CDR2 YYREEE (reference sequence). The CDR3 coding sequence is TGTGCCAGCAGCTTGGCCGGGCAGGGGAGTGAAAAACTGTTTTTT. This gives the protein CASSLAGQGSEKLFF.

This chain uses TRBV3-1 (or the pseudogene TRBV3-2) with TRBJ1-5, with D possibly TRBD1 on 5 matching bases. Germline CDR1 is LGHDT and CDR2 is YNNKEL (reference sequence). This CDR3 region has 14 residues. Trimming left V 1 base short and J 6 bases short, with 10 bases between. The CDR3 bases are TGTGCCAGCAGCCAAGGGGGCGTCGGTCAGCCCCAGCATTTT. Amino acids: CASSQGGVGQPQHF.

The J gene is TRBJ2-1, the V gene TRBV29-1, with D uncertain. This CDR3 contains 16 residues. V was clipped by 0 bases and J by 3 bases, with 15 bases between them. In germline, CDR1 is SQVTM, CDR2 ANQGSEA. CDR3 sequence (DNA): TGCAGCGTTGAAGATCCTAAGAACGGGTTCTACAATGAGCAGTTCTTC. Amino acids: CSVEDPKNGFYNEQFF.

The CDR3 loop is CASTARGRTEAFF. DNA of the CDR3: TGTGCCAGTACCGCCAGGGGACGGACTGAAGCTTTCTTT. The chain couples TRBV19 to TRBJ1-1; the D gene is possibly TRBD1 (6 bases). From germline, CDR1 is LNHDA and CDR2 SQIVND (reference sequence). Trimming took 7 bases from V and 5 from J, leaving 14 bases between them. The CDR3 is made up of 13 amino acids.